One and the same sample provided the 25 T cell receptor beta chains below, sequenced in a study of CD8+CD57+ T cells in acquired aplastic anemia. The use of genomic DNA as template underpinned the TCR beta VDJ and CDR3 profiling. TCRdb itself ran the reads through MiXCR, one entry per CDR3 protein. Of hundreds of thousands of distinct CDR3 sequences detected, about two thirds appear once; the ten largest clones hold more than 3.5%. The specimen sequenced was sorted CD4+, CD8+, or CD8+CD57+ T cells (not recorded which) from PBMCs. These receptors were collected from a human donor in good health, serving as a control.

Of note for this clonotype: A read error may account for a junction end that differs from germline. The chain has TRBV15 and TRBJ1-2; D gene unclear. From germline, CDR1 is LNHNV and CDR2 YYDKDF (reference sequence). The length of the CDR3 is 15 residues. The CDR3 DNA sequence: TGTGCCACCAGCAGAGGGGCGGTCCTTAACTATGGGCAGACTTTC. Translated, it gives CATSRGAVLNYGQTF.

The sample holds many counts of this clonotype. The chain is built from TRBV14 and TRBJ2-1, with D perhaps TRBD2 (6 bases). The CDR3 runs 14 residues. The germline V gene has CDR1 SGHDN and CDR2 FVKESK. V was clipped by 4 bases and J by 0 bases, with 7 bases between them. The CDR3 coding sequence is TGTGCCAGCAGCCCGGGGGTCTCCTACAATGAGCAGTTCTTC. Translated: CASSPGVSYNEQFF.

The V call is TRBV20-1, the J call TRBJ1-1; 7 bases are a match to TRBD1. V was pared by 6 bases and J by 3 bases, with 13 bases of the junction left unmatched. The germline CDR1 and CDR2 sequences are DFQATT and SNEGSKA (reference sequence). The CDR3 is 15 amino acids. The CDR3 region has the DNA TGCAGTGCCAGCATCACCGGGACAGTCGACACTGAAGCTTTCTTT. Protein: CSASITGTVDTEAFF.

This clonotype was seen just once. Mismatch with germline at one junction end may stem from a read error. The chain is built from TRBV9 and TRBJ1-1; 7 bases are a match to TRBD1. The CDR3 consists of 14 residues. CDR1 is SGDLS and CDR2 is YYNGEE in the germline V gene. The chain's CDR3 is CASSRTPGGYVLIF. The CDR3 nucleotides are TGTGCCAGCAGCCGAACCCCAGGGGGATACGTACTGATCTTT.

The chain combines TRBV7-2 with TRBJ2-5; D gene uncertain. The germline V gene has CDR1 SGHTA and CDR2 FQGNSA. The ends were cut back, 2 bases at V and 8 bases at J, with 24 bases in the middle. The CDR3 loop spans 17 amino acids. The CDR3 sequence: CASSLPSADTKYFTQYF. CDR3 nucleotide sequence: TGTGCCAGCAGCTTACCGAGCGCAGATACGAAGTATTTTACCCAGTACTTC.

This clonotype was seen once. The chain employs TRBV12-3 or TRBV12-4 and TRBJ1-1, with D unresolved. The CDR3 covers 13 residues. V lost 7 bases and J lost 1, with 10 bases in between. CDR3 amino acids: CASTHQENTEAFF. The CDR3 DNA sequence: TGTGCCAGCACCCATCAAGAGAACACTGAAGCTTTCTTT.

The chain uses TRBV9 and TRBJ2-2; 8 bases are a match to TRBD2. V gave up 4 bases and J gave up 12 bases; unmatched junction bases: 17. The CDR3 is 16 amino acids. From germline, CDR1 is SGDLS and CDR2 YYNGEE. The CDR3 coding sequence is TGTGCCAGCAGCTTGGGGACTAGGTCCTACAACGAGCAGCTGTTTTTT. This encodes CASSLGTRSYNEQLFF.

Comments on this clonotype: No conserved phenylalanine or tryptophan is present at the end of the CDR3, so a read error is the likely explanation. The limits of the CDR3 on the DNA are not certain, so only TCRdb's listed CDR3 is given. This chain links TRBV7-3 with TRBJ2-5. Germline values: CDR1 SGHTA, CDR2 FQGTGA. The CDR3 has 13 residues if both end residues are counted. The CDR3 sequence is CASSHRDHENHYY.

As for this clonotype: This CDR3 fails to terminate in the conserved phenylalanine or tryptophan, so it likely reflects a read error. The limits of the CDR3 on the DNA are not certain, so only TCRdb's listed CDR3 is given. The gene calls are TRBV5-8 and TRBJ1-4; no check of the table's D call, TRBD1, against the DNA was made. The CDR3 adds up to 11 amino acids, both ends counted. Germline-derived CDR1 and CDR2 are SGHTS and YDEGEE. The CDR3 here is CASSLVTGRIL.

The CDR3 spells CASSERGYGGGIYEQYV. Written as DNA, the CDR3 is TGTGCCAGCAGTGAGCGGGGATATGGCGGGGGAATCTACGAGCAGTACGTC. The V and J genes are TRBV6-1 and TRBJ2-7; 7 bases align to TRBD2. V dropped 3 bases and J dropped 3; count of bases not matched to a gene: 14. Germline V gene data show CDR1 as MNHNS and CDR2 as SASEGT. This CDR3 comprises 17 residues.

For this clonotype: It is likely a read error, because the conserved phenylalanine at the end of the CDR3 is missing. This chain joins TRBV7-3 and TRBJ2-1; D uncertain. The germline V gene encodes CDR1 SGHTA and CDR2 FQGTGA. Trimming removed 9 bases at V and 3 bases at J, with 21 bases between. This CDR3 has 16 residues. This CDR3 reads CASSLPDWNYYNEQFL. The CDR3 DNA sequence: TGTGCCAGTAGCCTTCCCGACTGGAACTACTACAATGAGCAGTTCCTC.

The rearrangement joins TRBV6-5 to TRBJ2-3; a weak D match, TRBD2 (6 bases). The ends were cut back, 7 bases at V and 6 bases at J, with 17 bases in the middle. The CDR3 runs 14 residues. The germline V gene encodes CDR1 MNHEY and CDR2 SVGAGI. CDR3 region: CASIVAMAGDTQYF. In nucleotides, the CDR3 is TGTGCCAGCATTGTAGCTATGGCGGGGGATACGCAGTATTTT.

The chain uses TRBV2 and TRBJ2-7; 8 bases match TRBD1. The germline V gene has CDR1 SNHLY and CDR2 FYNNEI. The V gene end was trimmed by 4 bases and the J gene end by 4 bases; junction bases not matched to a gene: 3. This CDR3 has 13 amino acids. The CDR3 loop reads CASSGTGMYEQYF. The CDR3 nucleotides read TGTGCCAGCAGTGGGACAGGGATGTACGAGCAGTACTTC.

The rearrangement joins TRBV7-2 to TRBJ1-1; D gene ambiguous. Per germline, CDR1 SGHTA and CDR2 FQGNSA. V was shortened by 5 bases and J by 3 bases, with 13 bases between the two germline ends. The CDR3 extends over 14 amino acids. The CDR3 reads CASSPRDPYTEAFF. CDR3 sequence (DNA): TGTGCCAGCAGCCCCCGCGACCCCTACACTGAAGCTTTCTTT.

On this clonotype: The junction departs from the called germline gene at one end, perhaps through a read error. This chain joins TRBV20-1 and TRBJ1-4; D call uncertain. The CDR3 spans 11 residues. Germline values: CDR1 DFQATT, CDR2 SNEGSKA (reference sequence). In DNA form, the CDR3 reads TGCAGTGCCGTAACTAGCGGTGAACACCTTTTT. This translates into CSAVTSGEHLF.

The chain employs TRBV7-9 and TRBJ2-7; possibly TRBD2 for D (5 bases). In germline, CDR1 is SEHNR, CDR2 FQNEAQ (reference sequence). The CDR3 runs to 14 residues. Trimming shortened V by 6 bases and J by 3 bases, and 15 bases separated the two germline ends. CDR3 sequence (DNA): TGTGCCAGCAGTGTGTCGGGAAGCGTCTACGAGCAGTACTTC. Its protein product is CASSVSGSVYEQYF.

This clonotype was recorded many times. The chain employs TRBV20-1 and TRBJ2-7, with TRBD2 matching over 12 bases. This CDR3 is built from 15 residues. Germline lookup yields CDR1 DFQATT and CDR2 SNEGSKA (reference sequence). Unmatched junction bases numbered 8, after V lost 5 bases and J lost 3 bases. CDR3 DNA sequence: TGCAGTGCTCCTCTAGCGGGGGGGCGGGACTACGAGCAGTACTTC. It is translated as CSAPLAGGRDYEQYF.

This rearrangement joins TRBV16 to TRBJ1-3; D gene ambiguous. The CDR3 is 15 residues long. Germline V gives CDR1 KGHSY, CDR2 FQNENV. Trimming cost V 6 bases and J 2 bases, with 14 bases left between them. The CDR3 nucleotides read TGTGCCAGCAGTTACACGGTGCACACTGGAAACACCATATATTTT. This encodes CASSYTVHTGNTIYF.

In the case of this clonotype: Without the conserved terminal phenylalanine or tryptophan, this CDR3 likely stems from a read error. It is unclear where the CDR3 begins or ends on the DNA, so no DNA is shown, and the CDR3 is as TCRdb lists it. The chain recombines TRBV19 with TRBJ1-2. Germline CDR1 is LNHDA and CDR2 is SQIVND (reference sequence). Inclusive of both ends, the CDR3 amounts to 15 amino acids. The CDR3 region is CASSISRHETNDPVL.

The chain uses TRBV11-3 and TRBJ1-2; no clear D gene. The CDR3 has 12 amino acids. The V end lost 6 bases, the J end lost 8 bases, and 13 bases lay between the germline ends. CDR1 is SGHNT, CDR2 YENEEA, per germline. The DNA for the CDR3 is TGTGCCAGCAGTTTAAATAGTGAAGGCTACACCTTC. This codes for CASSLNSEGYTF.

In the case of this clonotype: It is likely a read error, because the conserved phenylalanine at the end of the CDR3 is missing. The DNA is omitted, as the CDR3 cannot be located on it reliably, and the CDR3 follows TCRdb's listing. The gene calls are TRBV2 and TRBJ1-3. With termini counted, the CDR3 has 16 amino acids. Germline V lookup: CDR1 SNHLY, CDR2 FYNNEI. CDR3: CASNPTVQISGNTTYS.

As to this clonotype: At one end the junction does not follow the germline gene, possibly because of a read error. The CDR3 spells CASSAGRPLTMSYF. The CDR3 bases are TGTGCCAGCAGCGCAGGACGTCCGTTGACGATGTCCTACTTT. This sequence joins TRBV7-9 and TRBJ1-4; D uncertain. The CDR3 runs 14 residues. Germline lookup yields CDR1 SEHNR and CDR2 FQNEAQ (reference sequence).

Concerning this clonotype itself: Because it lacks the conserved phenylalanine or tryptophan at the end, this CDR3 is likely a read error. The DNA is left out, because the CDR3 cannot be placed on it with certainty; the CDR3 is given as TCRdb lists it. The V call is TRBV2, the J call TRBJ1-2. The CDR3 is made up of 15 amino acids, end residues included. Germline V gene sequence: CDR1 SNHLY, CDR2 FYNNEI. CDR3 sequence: CASTLAGVETQYFGP.

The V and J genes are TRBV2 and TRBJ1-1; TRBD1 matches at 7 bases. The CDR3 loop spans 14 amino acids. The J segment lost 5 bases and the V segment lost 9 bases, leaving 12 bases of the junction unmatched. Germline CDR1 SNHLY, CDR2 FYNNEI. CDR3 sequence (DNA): TGTGCCAGTAGTCACAGGGGCAGGGAGACTGAAGCTTTCTTT. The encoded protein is CASSHRGRETEAFF.

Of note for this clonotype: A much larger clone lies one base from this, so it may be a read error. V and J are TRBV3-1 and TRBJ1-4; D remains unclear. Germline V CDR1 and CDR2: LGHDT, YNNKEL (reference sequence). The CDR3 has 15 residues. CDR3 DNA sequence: TGTGCCAGCAGGACCGGTTACGCCGATAATGAAGAACTGTTTTTT. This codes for CASRTGYADNEELFF.